Each of the 23 T cell receptor beta chains below was sequenced from the same sample in a study of regulatory dendritic cells for organ transplantation. The table came from immunoSEQ multiplex PCR; TCRdb's copy has only in-frame clones and leaves some out. The sample carries about 34,000 clones, 85% to 90% recorded once. The sequencing sample was made of naive CD4+ T cells from blood. Specified subset: CD45RA+ naive T cells. Receptor source: a human donor in good health.

V is TRBV9 and J is TRBJ2-2; a weak D match, TRBD2 (5 bases). Trimming took off 5 bases at V and 5 bases at J, with 13 bases between the two ends. Germline CDR1 SGDLS, CDR2 YYNGEE. The CDR3 is made up of 14 amino acids. CDR3 protein: CASSAISGTGELFF. The CDR3 DNA reads as TGTGCCAGCAGTGCTATTTCGGGGACCGGGGAGCTGTTTTTT.

This clone was seen a handful of times. The chain recombines TRBV5-4 with TRBJ2-5, with unresolved D. V dropped 4 bases and J dropped 2 bases, with 9 bases sitting between them. The CDR3 is made up of 13 amino acids. Germline assignment: CDR1 SGHNT and CDR2 YYREEE (reference sequence). The CDR3 is CASSALGQETQYF. The CDR3 coding sequence is TGTGCCAGCAGCGCTCTCGGGCAAGAGACCCAGTACTTC.

The rearrangement uses TRBV29-1 and TRBJ2-3, with 12 nucleotides matching TRBD2. With V trimmed by 4 bases and J by 3 bases, 23 bases remained unmatched. The CDR3 runs 21 residues. Germline CDR1 is SQVTM and CDR2 is ANQGSEA. The CDR3: CSVVMVMVGLAGNVRTDTQYF. CDR3 in DNA: TGCAGCGTTGTTATGGTGATGGTTGGACTAGCGGGAAACGTTCGAACAGATACGCAGTATTTT.

The chain recombines TRBV18 with TRBJ1-6; D gene uncertain. Trimming removed 3 bases from V and 6 bases from J, with 9 bases in between. The CDR3 runs to 14 residues. From germline, CDR1 is KGHSH and CDR2 LQKENI. CDR3 DNA sequence: TGTGCCAGCTCACCGGATGTGGGTAATTCACCCCTCCACTTT. Its translation is CASSPDVGNSPLHF.

This chain joins TRBV11-1 and TRBJ2-1, with D hard to call. Germline CDR1 SGHAT, CDR2 FQDESV (reference sequence). The CDR3 covers 16 residues. V was pared by 4 bases and J by 6 bases, with 19 bases between. The CDR3 DNA sequence: TGTGCCAGCAGCTCCAGCAGCGCCTATTGGGGCAATGAGCAGTTCTTC. Amino acid sequence: CASSSSSAYWGNEQFF.

This clone was picked up one time. The chain is built from TRBV7-2 and TRBJ1-1; D gene unclear. V was trimmed by 5 bases and J by 3 bases, leaving 13 bases between them. The CDR3 runs 14 residues. Germline V gene sequence: CDR1 SGHTA, CDR2 FQGNSA. The chain's CDR3 is CASSRSGGYTEAFF. CDR3 in DNA: TGTGCCAGCAGCAGGAGCGGCGGGTACACTGAAGCTTTCTTT. Using reference TRBV7-2 and TRBJ1-1 for the parts outside the CDR3, the full variable domain is GAGVSQSPSNKVTEKGKDVELRCDPISGHTALYWYRQSLGQGLEFLIYFQGNSAPDKSGLPSDRFSAERTGGSVSTLTIQRTQQEDSAVYLCASSRSGGYTEAFFGQGTRLTVV.

The chain recombines TRBV9 with TRBJ2-1, with TRBD1 as a possible D gene (6 bases). The CDR3 covers 17 residues. V lost 3 bases to trimming and J lost 2 bases, with 18 bases between them. Germline V gene lookup returns CDR1 SGDLS and CDR2 YYNGEE. The CDR3 sequence: CASSESDGAGAYNEQFF. The CDR3 DNA reads TGTGCCAGCAGCGAGTCCGACGGGGCAGGGGCCTACAATGAGCAGTTCTTC.

The rearrangement uses TRBV7-2 and TRBJ1-3, with D uncertain. This CDR3 is 15 amino acids long. Trimming stripped 11 bases from V and 1 base from J, with 18 bases between. The germline V gene encodes CDR1 SGHTA and CDR2 FQGNSA. The CDR3 loop reads CASSWQPLSGNTIYF. The CDR3 coding sequence is TGTGCCTCCTCATGGCAACCCTTATCTGGAAACACCATATATTTT.

The rearrangement uses TRBV6-1 and TRBJ2-5; D ambiguous. Trimming cost V 4 bases and J 12 bases, with 12 bases left between them. Per the germline V gene, CDR1 is MNHNS and CDR2 is SASEGT. The CDR3 is 11 amino acids. CDR3 sequence: CASSVPRIEYF. The CDR3 DNA is TGTGCCAGCAGTGTACCTCGTATTGAGTACTTC.

The rearrangement links TRBV6-5 to TRBJ1-1; 8 nucleotides agree with TRBD1. CDR1 and CDR2 (germline): MNHEY, SVGAGI. The CDR3 runs to 14 residues. V lost 7 bases and J lost 3; bases outside the gene matches: 7. The CDR3 here is CASTDRVFDTEAFF. The CDR3 DNA follows: TGTGCCAGCACGGACAGGGTATTTGACACTGAAGCTTTCTTT.

The chain links TRBV4-1 to TRBJ2-2; no firm D call. Trimming pared 6 bases from V and 3 bases from J, leaving 14 bases between. This CDR3 has 15 residues. Germline CDR1 reads MGHRA; CDR2 reads YSYEKL. CDR3 nucleotides: TGCGCCAGCAGGCGACTTGGGTTGGACACCGGGGAGCTGTTTTTT. This encodes CASRRLGLDTGELFF.

J is TRBJ2-4 and V is TRBV5-8; D is unresolved. The V end lost 3 bases, the J end lost 8 bases, and 15 bases lay between the germline ends. The CDR3 has 14 amino acids. The germline V gene has CDR1 SGHTS and CDR2 YDEGEE. CDR3 protein: CASSWTFTRDIQYF. CDR3 nucleotide sequence: TGTGCCAGCAGCTGGACCTTCACTCGGGACATTCAGTACTTC.

The chain is built from TRBV5-4 and TRBJ1-2; D possibly corresponds to TRBD1 (5 bases). The CDR3 is made up of 14 amino acids. Trimming removed 4 bases from V and 4 bases from J, with 14 bases in between. CDR1 is SGHNT and CDR2 is YYREEE in the germline V gene (reference sequence). CDR3 sequence reads: CASSPMGGPYGYTF. CDR3 DNA sequence: TGTGCCAGCAGCCCCATGGGGGGTCCCTATGGCTACACCTTC.

V gene TRBV6-6 combines with J gene TRBJ2-5; D unclear. This CDR3 has 12 residues. Germline V gives CDR1 MNHNY, CDR2 SVGAGI (reference sequence). The V and J ends lost 6 bases and 2 bases respectively, with 7 bases between them. In nucleotides, the CDR3 is TGTGCCAGCAGCCGGATACAAGAGACCCAGTACTTC. Amino acids: CASSRIQETQYF.

About this clone itself: Without the conserved terminal phenylalanine or tryptophan, this CDR3 likely stems from a read error. The DNA is omitted, as the CDR3 cannot be located on it reliably, and the CDR3 follows TCRdb's listing. V usage is TRBV6-1 and J usage is TRBJ1-2; the listed D gene, TRBD1, was not tested against the DNA. Both ends counted, the CDR3 spans 12 residues. Germline V lookup: CDR1 MNHNS, CDR2 SASEGT. This CDR3 reads CASSVWGTGGLV.

The table lists this clone with a count of one. Other nucleotide sequences in the sample specify the same CDR3. The CDR3 region has the DNA TGTGCCAGCAGTAGACAGGGATCCTACGAGCAGTACTTC. Amino acids: CASSRQGSYEQYF. This chain connects TRBV28 to TRBJ2-7; 7 bases line up with TRBD1. Unmatched junction bases numbered 2, after V lost 5 bases and J lost 1 base. The germline CDR1 and CDR2 sequences are MDHEN and SYDVKM. The CDR3 totals 13 residues.

V is TRBV6-1 and J is TRBJ1-5, with TRBD1 matching 8 bases. V lost 6 bases to trimming and J lost 3 bases; unmatched junction nucleotides: 7. This CDR3 region has 15 residues. Germline V gene sequence: CDR1 MNHNS, CDR2 SASEGT. This CDR3 is CASSMDRAHNQPQHF. The CDR3 nucleotides read TGTGCCAGCAGCATGGACAGGGCCCACAATCAGCCCCAGCATTTT.

CDR3 protein: CASSEPDMAYSNQPQHF. The CDR3 nucleotides are TGTGCCAGCAGTGAACCAGATATGGCGTATAGCAATCAGCCCCAGCATTTT. V gene TRBV2 combines with J gene TRBJ1-5; D call uncertain. The V gene's germline CDR1 is SNHLY and CDR2 FYNNEI. The CDR3 is 17 amino acids. Trimming took off 2 bases at V and 0 bases at J, with 14 bases between the two ends.

The CDR3: CASSQELGTEAFF. The CDR3 DNA sequence: TGTGCCAGCAGCCAGGAGCTGGGCACTGAAGCTTTCTTT. The chain employs TRBV14 and TRBJ1-1; D unresolved. With 3 bases removed from V and 4 bases from J, the gap between germline ends came to 9 bases. The CDR3 contains 13 residues. Germline lookup yields CDR1 SGHDN and CDR2 FVKESK.

The chain employs TRBV19 and TRBJ1-1; tentatively, D is TRBD1 (5 bases). V lost 5 bases and J 1 base, leaving 14 bases between the germline ends. This CDR3 is 15 amino acids long. The germline V gene encodes CDR1 LNHDA and CDR2 SQIVND (reference sequence). The chain's CDR3 is CASSHPPRGNTEAFF. CDR3 DNA sequence: TGTGCCAGTAGTCACCCTCCAAGGGGGAACACTGAAGCTTTCTTT.

The CDR3 DNA sequence: TGTGCCAGCAGCTTGGCGGGTTGGTACTATGGCTACACCTTC. Its translation is CASSLAGWYYGYTF. This chain uses TRBV5-4 with TRBJ1-2; D is unclear. There are 14 residues in the CDR3. Germline CDR1 reads SGHNT; CDR2 reads YYREEE (reference sequence). The ends were cut back, 0 bases at V and 3 bases at J, with 9 bases in the middle. The full variable domain, with the rest looked up from reference TRBV5-4 and TRBJ1-2, is ETGVTQSPTHLIKTRGQQVTLRCSSQSGHNTVSWYQQALGQGPQFIFQYYREEENGRGNFPPRFSGLQFPNYSSELNVNALELDDSALYLCASSLAGWYYGYTFGSGTRLTVV.

The chain's CDR3 is CASSVGVKTSGPQETQYF. As DNA, the CDR3 is TGTGCCAGCAGCGTAGGGGTGAAGACTAGCGGCCCCCAAGAGACCCAGTACTTC. The J gene is TRBJ2-5, the V gene TRBV9; 9 bases agree with TRBD2. The CDR3 is 18 amino acids. Germline CDR1 SGDLS, CDR2 YYNGEE. With 0 bases clipped from V and 1 base from J, the junction kept 10 bases outside the gene matches.

The V call is TRBV2, the J call TRBJ2-1; 7 positions match TRBD2. This CDR3 region has 16 residues. With V trimmed by 5 bases and J by 6 bases, 13 bases remained unmatched. The V gene's germline CDR1 is SNHLY and CDR2 FYNNEI. The CDR3 DNA reads TGTGCCAGCAGTAAATCAGCGGGACCCCGCCGCAATGAGCAGTTCTTC. Protein product: CASSKSAGPRRNEQFF.